This paragraph covers one T cell receptor beta chain sequence. This entry belongs to a study of T cells after yellow fever vaccination. TCRdb fed the 5' RACE reads into MiXCR, producing one record per CDR3 protein. The table has approximately 160,000 distinct CDR3 sequences, approximately 10% seen once. The source material was CD8+ T cells sorted from PBMCs, sampled 45 days after the yellow fever booster vaccination. The sequence was collected from a man younger than 35 who received the YFV17D yellow fever vaccine.

The CDR3: CASSWTGGKNIQYF. CDR3 nucleotide sequence: TGTGCCAGCAGTTGGACAGGGGGCAAAAACATTCAGTACTTC. The chain has TRBV2 and TRBJ2-4, with 10 bases matching TRBD1. This CDR3 contains 14 residues. After removal of 5 bases from V and 3 bases from J, the junction contained 1 base not matched to a gene. Germline V lookup: CDR1 SNHLY, CDR2 FYNNEI.